This paragraph covers one T cell receptor beta chain sequence. The CDR3 does not end in the conserved phenylalanine or tryptophan, so this is likely a read error. This entry belongs to a study of CD8 T cells in Susac syndrome. Sequencing of TCR beta, carried out with a high-throughput approach, was applied to CD8+ and CD4+ T cells from the blood. Trimming took 3 bases from V and 2 from J, leaving 14 bases between them. CDR3 length: 15 residues. Germline lookup yields CDR1 SGHVS and CDR2 FQNEAQ. Random-hexamer reverse transcription was applied to about 0.5 to 1 ug RNA. Across 54 Vbeta and 13 Jbeta, TCR beta CDR3 was amplified with immunoSEQ multiplex PCR. Via MiXCR, TCRdb re-called the immunoSEQ multiplex PCR reads, giving one row per CDR3 protein. The sample includes about 430,000 distinct CDR3 sequences, more than 70% of them seen just once.

The TCR comes from a human donor with multiple sclerosis. V gene TRBV7-8 combines with J gene TRBJ2-7; a possible D gene is TRBD2 (5 bases). Sample: CD8+ T cells from PBMCs. CDR3 DNA sequence: TGTGCCAGCAGCTTCGCGAGAGCGGCTCCCTACGAGCAGTACTCC. Translating it yields CASSFARAAPYEQYS.